This is a list of T cell receptor beta chains from one sample in a study of shared clonotypes between healthy human individuals. Method: immunoSEQ multiplex PCR; TCRdb's copy keeps in-frame clones and lacks some. The top ten hold about 13% of the sample, which has 470,000 or so clones, over 75% seen once. Sequencing was done on a sample of PBMCs. These receptors all come from a woman aged 40 to 50 in good health. Some clones in this sample may be carry-over from other donors' samples. CDR3s include the opening cysteine and the closing phenylalanine or tryptophan. The order of the fields is J gene, V gene, CDR3 length, CDR3 protein.

TRBJ1-5,TRBV5-8,13,CASSFRGDQPQHF
TRBJ1-5,TRBV6-1,14,CASSGQGVHQPQHF
TRBJ2-7,TRBV7-2,15,CASSPRDTRQYEQYF
TRBJ2-5,TRBV7-2,18,CASSLEAVGGSYQETQYF
TRBJ2-5,TRBV7-9,13,CASSLVVGETQYF
TRBJ1-4,TRBV5-1,15,CASSPSQSRDEKLFF
TRBJ2-7,TRBV7-2,15,CASGRQGTSSYEQYF
TRBJ2-3,TRBV13,14,CASSYSGIPDTQYF
TRBJ1-5,TRBV7-8,16,CASSPLARRENQPQHF
TRBJ2-2,TRBV11-3,15,CASSGTGSNTGELFF
TRBJ1-2,TRBV19,14,CASGTERRNYGYTF
TRBJ2-2,TRBV2,14,CASKGAVNTGELFF
TRBJ2-3,TRBV5-1,13,CASNIGNGDTQYF
TRBJ2-7,TRBV19,15,CASSMVLSAFYEQYF
TRBJ2-7,TRBV7-8,15,CASSLKRGEAYEQYF
TRBJ2-3,TRBV10-3,16,CAISGVQGFETDTQYF
TRBJ1-2,TRBV29-1,12,CSVGGTAGGYTF
TRBJ2-5,TRBV29-1,12,CSVGTSGETQYF
TRBJ2-4,TRBV28,16,CASRSPGQGPKNIQYF
TRBJ1-5,TRBV15,14,CATSRDWGEQPQHF
TRBJ2-7,TRBV6-6,13,CASSPPGGYEQYF
TRBJ2-7,TRBV5-1,14,CASSSGQPQGEQYF
TRBJ2-5,TRBV9,16,CASSPGVGGYEETQYF
TRBJ2-5,TRBV30,15,CAWSPFLAYQETQYF
TRBJ2-7,TRBV5-1,16,CASSPGMTGTFYEQYF
TRBJ2-7,TRBV6-1,15,CASRNRAGVGGEQYF
TRBJ1-4,TRBV6-1,14,CASSEDYEEEKLFF
TRBJ1-2,TRBV6-5,13,CASSTWIGHGYTF
TRBJ2-2,TRBV4-3,14,CASSQDYRTGELFF